The clone carrying this T cell receptor (beta chain) was detected many times. This sample stems from a study of identical twins. A universal primer site was incorporated via template switching, and the cDNA contained unique molecular identifiers. TCRdb called the 5' RACE reads again in MiXCR, with one record for every CDR3 protein. Among fewer than 650,000 distinct CDR3 sequences, more than 9% were seen once, and the ten largest hold approximately 3%. Germline loops: CDR1 SGDLS, CDR2 YYNGEE. The V segment lost 2 bases and the J segment 4 bases; nucleotides outside the gene matches: 4. The CDR3 contains 15 residues. The data also belong to a second study, concerning yellow fever vaccine responses in identical twins.

The clonotype was recovered from a woman aged 18-35 years in good health. Specimen: PBMCs. The V and J genes are TRBV9 and TRBJ2-3; 10 bases line up with TRBD1. As DNA, the CDR3 is TGTGCCAGCAGCGTGACAGGGGGCACGGCAGATACGCAGTATTTT. Translating it yields CASSVTGGTADTQYF.